This TCR beta chain was identified in a study of blood T cell repertoires in COVID-19 (TCRdb year 2020). With regard to the full study: The collaborator samples originated in the United States, Italy and Spain and spanned the acute and convalescent phases of COVID-19. The repertoires were released in a freely available public database intended as a resource for research on the immune response to SARS-CoV-2. Samples came from the ongoing ImmuneRACE study (first 160 participants) plus 1,254 subjects from 6 global collaborators. A de-identified subject ID, COVID-19 status, age in years and sex were almost always included in the sample metadata. Where available, HLA class I and class II types were obtained from metadata supplied by the sample provider rather than from assay-based typing. Deeply sampled blood TCRbeta repertoires from subjects exposed to, actively infected with, or recovered from COVID-19 were included in the dataset. The material from the prospective study consisted of cDNA or gDNA derived from T cells, B-cell-depleted T cells, or PBMCs. The study at large found these results: The amount of clinical and demographic metadata varied by source and participant and was provided uncurated.

The immunoSEQ Assay, a bias-controlled multiplex PCR, was used to amplify TCRbeta CDR3 regions from genomic DNA. The paper's data handling went like this. Within the assay, amplification of reference gene primers was used to estimate how many nucleated cells each sample contained. Sequence reads were collapsed and filtered to measure the absolute abundance of every unique TCRbeta CDR3 rearrangement. For each sample, productive Simpson clonality was calculated as the square root of Simpson's diversity index over productive rearrangements. TCRdb took this table from immuneACCESS and kept in-frame rearrangements with V and J called. Such tables lack part of the clones; where checked against another copy, unresolved V genes explain under half of the gap, and the rest is unexplained. That table supplies the V and J calls and clone size; D and trimming were determined from the DNA. The sample table lists some 350,000 clones, 85% to 90% of them with a count of one. The ten top clones hold 6.5% of the sample.

This clone showed up just a few times. It has no known antigen specificity. No much larger clone is present one base from it, and per-base qualities are unavailable. The CDR3 spans 14 residues, from the cysteine through the phenylalanine. Only the CDR3 part of the read is kept: 42 bases, read in frame from the first base. Whole blood was collected in K2EDTA tubes by collaborating institutions according to the institutions' own protocols. For TCRbeta analysis, collaborator samples were shipped as frozen whole blood, as isolated PBMCs, or as DNA extracted from either sample type. This sequence originates from a man aged 18 to 29 with active or convalescent COVID-19. Sequences were obtained from peripheral blood. The chain couples TRBV21-1 to TRBJ1-1. TRBV21-1 is a recognized pseudogene. The bases read TGTGCCAGCAGCAAAGATCCGGACTTGAAATGGGCTTTCTTT. Its product reads: CASSKDPDLKWAFF.